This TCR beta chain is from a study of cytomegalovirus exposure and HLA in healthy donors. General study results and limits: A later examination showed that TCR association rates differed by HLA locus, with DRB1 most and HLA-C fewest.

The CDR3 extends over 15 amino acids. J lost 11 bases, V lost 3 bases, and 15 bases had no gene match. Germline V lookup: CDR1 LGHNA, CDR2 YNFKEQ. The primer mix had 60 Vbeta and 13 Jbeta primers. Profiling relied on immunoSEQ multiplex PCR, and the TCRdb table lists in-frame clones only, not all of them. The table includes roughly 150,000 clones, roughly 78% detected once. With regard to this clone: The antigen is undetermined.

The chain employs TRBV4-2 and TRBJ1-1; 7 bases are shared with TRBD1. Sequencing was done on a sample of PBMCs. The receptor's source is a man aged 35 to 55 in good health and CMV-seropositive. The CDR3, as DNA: TGTGCCAGCAGCCACCCAGGACAGGCCCAAACGGTGGCTTTCTTT. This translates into CASSHPGQAQTVAFF.